The T cell receptor beta chain described here comes from a study of blood T cell repertoires in COVID-19. Germline V gene data show CDR1 as SEHNR and CDR2 as FQNEAQ (reference sequence). The CDR3 sequence is 15 residues long. With 5 bases clipped from V and 3 bases from J, the junction kept 8 bases outside the gene matches. Measured with immunoSEQ multiplex PCR; TCRdb has only the in-frame clones, and not every one. The table lists 450,000 or so clones, roughly nine tenths of them singletons, with 0.7% to 1% in the top ten. This clone showed up just a few times. What was sequenced was peripheral blood. The sequence came from a man aged 18-30 years with COVID-19, enrolled during active disease. The gene calls are TRBV7-9 and TRBJ2-7; 9 bases fit TRBD2. CDR3: CASSPRVAGDYEQYF. For the CDR3, the DNA is TGTGCCAGCAGCCCTCGGGTAGCGGGGGACTACGAGCAGTACTTC.